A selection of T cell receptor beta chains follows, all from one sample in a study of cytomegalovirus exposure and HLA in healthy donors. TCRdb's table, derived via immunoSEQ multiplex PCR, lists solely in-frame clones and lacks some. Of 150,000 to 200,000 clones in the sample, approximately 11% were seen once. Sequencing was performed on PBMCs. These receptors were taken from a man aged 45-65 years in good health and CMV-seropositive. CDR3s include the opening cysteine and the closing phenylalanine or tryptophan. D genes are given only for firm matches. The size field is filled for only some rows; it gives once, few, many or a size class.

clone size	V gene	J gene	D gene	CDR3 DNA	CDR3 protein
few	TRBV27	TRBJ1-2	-	TGTGCCAGCCGTCTTTCAGGCGTCTATGGCTACACCTTC	CASRLSGVYGYTF
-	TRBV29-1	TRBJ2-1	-	TGCACCATTCGGGGGAGCCGTTACAATGAGCAGTTCTTC	CTIRGSRYNEQFF
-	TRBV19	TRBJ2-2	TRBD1	TGTGCCAGTAGTAGGACAGGACTGAACACCGGGGAGCTGTTTTTT	CASSRTGLNTGELFF
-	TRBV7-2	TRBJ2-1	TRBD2	TGTGCCAGCAGCTTAGCGCTTGGCGGGGGGGCCCTGAGCTTACGTAATGAGCAGTTCTTC	CASSLALGGGALSLRNEQFF
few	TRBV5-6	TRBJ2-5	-	TGTGCCAGCAGCAAGGCCAGGGGTCTCTTAGAGACCCAGTACTTC	CASSKARGLLETQYF
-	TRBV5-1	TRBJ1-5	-	TGCGCCAGCAGCTTCGGACAGTTCGGTCAGCCCCAGCATTTT	CASSFGQFGQPQHF
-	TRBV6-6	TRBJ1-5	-	TGTGCCAGCATCCGTAGTACAGATAGCAATCAGCCCCAGCATTTT	CASIRSTDSNQPQHF
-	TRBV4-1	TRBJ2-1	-	TGCGCCAGCAGCCAAGGACAGCTCTCCTACAATGAGCAGTTCTTC	CASSQGQLSYNEQFF
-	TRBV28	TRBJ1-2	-	TGTGCCAGCAGTTTTGAAGGGGTCTATGGCTACACCTTC	CASSFEGVYGYTF
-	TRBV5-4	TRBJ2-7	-	TGTGCCAGCAGCTTGGAGACGGGGTCGGGTTACGAGCAGTACTTC	CASSLETGSGYEQYF
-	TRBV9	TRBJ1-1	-	TGTGCCAGCGCGAGGGAAGGCGGCACTGAAGCTTTCTTT	CASAREGGTEAFF
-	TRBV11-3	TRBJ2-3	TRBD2	TGTGCCAGCAGCTTTAGCGGGGTGCCAGATACGCAGTATTTT	CASSFSGVPDTQYF
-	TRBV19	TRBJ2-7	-	TGTGCCAGTAGCGCCGGTCGTTCCTACGAGCAGTACTTC	CASSAGRSYEQYF
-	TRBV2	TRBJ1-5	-	TGTGCCAGCAGTCCGACAGGCAATCAGCCCCAGCATTTT	CASSPTGNQPQHF
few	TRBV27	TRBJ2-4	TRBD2	TGTGCCAGCGCTGCAGCGGGGCTGAAAAACATTCAGTACTTC	CASAAAGLKNIQYF
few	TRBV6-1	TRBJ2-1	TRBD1	TGTGCCAGCAGTGCAACAGGGGGGCCCTACAATGAGCAGTTCTTC	CASSATGGPYNEQFF
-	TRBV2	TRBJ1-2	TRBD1	TGTGCCAGCAGCGCGGACAGGGGAGGTGGCTACACCTTC	CASSADRGGGYTF
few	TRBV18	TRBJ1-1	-	TGTGCCAGCTCACCACTTGCCAGTCTGAACACTGAAGCTTTCTTT	CASSPLASLNTEAFF
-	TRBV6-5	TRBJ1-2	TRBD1	TGTGCCAGCAGTTACGGCAGGGGGCGCGGCTACACCTTC	CASSYGRGRGYTF
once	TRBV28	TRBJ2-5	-	TGTGCCAGCAGCCTGTTACGAGGGGGTGAAGAGACCCAGTACTTC	CASSLLRGGEETQYF
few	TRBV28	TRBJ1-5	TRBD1	TGTGCCAGCAGTAGTACAGGGGGCTACAATCAGCCCCAGCATTTT	CASSSTGGYNQPQHF
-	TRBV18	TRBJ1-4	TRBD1	TGTGCCAGCTCTCGCGGGACAGGTGATAATGAAAAACTGTTTTTT	CASSRGTGDNEKLFF
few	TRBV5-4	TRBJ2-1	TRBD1	TGTGCCAGCAGCACAGACAGGGCCAATGAGCAGTTCTTC	CASSTDRANEQFF
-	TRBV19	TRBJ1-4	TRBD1	TGTGCCAGTATGGACAGGGGGAGAAAACTGTTTTTT	CASMDRGRKLFF
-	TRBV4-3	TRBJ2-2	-	TGCGCCAGCAGCCAAGACCCACCGGGGTTTGCGGCCGGGGAGCTGTTTTTT	CASSQDPPGFAAGELFF
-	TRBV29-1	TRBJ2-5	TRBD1	TGCAGCGCCACCGGGACAGACCAAGAGACCCAGTACTTC	CSATGTDQETQYF
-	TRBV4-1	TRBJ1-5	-	TGCGCCAGCAGCCAAGAGTCCACAAATCAGCCCCAGCATTTT	CASSQESTNQPQHF
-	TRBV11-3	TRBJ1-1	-	TGTGCCAGCAGCTTAGGGGGGGGGCGAGTATCGAACGCTGAAGCTTTCTTT	CASSLGGGRVSNAEAFF
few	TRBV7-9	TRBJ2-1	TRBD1	TGTGCCAGCAGCTTAGCGCTCCCGGGACAGGTCTACAATGAGCAGTTCTTC	CASSLALPGQVYNEQFF
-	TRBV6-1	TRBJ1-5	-	TGTGCCACCCTGGCCAGGGCAAGCAATCAGCCCCAGCATTTT	CATLARASNQPQHF
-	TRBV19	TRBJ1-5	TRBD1	TGTGTTTCACAGGGGGGAAGCGGTCAGCCCCAGCATTTT	CVSQGGSGQPQHF
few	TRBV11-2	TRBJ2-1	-	TGTGCCAGCAGCCCGCGGCGGGCCAATGAGCAGTTCTTC	CASSPRRANEQFF
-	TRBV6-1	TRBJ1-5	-	TGTGCCAGCAGTGAAGCACTAGGCCAAGGGCAGCCCCAGCATTTT	CASSEALGQGQPQHF
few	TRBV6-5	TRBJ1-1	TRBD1	TGTGCCAGCAGCCCACAGGGGGCCTGGAACACTGAAGCTTTCTTT	CASSPQGAWNTEAFF
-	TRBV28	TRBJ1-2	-	TGTGCCAGCAGTTTATTCCCCCACAGGGTGATCTATGGCTACACCTTC	CASSLFPHRVIYGYTF
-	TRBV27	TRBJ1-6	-	TGTGCCAGCAGTTTATGGTTGCCCAGCGATCATAATTCACCCCTCCACTTT	CASSLWLPSDHNSPLHF
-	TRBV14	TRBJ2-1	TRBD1	TGTGCCAGCAGCCGAGCTGGACAGGGGGCGTACAATGAGCAGTTCTTC	CASSRAGQGAYNEQFF
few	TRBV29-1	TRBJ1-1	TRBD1	TGCAGCGTGGACAGGGGCATGAACACTGAAGCTTTCTTT	CSVDRGMNTEAFF
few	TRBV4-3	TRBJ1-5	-	TGCGCCAGCAGCCAAGATGTTTCACGGAATCAGCCCCAGCATTTT	CASSQDVSRNQPQHF
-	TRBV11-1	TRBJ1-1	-	TGTGCCAGCAGCCTAGGACAGAACACTGAAGCTTTCTTT	CASSLGQNTEAFF
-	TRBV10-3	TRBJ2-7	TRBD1	TGTGCCATCAGTGAAAAAGGGACAGGAGGCTACGAGCAGTACTTC	CAISEKGTGGYEQYF
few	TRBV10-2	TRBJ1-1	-	TGCGCCAGCAGTGAGTCGGCCGGGACTGAAGCTTTCTTT	CASSESAGTEAFF
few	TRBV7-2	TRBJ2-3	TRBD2	TGTGCCAGCAGCGCTAGCGGGGGGGCCTTGAGCACAGATACGCAGTATTTT	CASSASGGALSTDTQYF
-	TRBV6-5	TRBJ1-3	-	TGTGCCAGCACTATCGGAAACACCATATATTTT	CASTIGNTIYF
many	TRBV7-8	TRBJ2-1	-	TGTGCCAGCCAATCCGGGACTCGGAACGGGAATGAGCAGTTCTTC	CASQSGTRNGNEQFF
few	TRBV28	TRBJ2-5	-	TGTGCCAGCAGTTCTAGGGGACTTCAAGAGACCCAGTACTTC	CASSSRGLQETQYF
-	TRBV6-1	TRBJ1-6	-	TGTGCCAGCAGTAACAGGGTGTGGTCACCCCTCCACTTT	CASSNRVWSPLHF
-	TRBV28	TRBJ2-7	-	TGTGCCAGCAGTTTAGGCGGATATGGGGCTTACGAGCAGTACTTC	CASSLGGYGAYEQYF
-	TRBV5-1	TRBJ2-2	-	TGCGCCAGCAGCCCCGGGACAATAAACACCGGGGAGCTGTTTTTT	CASSPGTINTGELFF